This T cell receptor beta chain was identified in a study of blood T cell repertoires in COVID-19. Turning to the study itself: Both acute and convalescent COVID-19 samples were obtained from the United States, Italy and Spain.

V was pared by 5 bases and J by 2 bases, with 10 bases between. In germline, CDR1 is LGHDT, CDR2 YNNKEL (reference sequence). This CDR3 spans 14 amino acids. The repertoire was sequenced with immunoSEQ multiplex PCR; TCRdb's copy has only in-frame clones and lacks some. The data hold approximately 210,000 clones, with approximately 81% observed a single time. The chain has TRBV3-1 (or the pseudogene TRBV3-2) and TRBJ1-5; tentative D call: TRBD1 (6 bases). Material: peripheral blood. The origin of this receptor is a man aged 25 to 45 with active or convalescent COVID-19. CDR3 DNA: TGTGCCAGCAGCTTCCGACAGGGCAATCAGCCCCAGCATTTT. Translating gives CASSFRQGNQPQHF.